What follows describes a single T cell receptor (beta chain). The CDR3 contains 13 residues. CDR1 and CDR2 from the germline V gene are SNHLY and FYNNEI. Deletions cut 5 bases from V and 1 base from J, with 8 bases between. The sample comes from a study of cytotoxic CD8 clonotypes in ibrutinib-treated CLL. The protocol was immunoSEQ multiplex PCR, while the TCRdb copy is restricted to in-frame clones and leaves out a portion. Found here are about 160,000 clones, roughly 84% of them singletons; the top ten hold 3% to 3.5%. The sequencing used PBMCs, collected at disease progression, from a patient treated with ibrutinib. This chain uses TRBV2 with TRBJ1-2; D unresolved. The clonotype was recovered from a human donor with chronic lymphocytic leukemia. CDR3 nucleotides: TGTGCCAGCAGTCGGCAGATTAACTATGGCTACACCTTC. Translating it yields CASSRQINYGYTF.